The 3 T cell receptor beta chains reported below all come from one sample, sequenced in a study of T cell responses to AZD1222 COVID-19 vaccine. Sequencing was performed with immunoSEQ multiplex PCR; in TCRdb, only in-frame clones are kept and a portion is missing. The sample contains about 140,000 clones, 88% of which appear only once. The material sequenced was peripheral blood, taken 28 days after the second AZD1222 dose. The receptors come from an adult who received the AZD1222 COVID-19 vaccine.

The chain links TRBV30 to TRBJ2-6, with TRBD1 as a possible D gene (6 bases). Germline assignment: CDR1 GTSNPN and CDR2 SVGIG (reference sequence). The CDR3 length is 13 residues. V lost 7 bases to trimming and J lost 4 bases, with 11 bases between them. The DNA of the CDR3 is TGTGCCTTCAGGGGAAGCGGGGCCAACGTCCTGACTTTC. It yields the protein CAFRGSGANVLTF.

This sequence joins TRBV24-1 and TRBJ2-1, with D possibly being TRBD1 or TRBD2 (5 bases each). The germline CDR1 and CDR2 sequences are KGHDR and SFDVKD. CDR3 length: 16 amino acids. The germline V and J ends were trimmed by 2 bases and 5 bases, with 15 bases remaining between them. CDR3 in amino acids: CATSDSGTAKNNEQFF. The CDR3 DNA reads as TGTGCCACCAGTGATTCCGGGACGGCAAAGAACAATGAGCAGTTCTTC.

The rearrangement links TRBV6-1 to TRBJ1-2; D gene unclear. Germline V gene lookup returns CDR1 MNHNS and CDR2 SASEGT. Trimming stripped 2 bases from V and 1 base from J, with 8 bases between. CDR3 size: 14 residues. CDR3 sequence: CASSENLINYGYTF. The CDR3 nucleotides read TGTGCCAGCAGTGAAAACTTGATTAACTATGGCTACACCTTC.